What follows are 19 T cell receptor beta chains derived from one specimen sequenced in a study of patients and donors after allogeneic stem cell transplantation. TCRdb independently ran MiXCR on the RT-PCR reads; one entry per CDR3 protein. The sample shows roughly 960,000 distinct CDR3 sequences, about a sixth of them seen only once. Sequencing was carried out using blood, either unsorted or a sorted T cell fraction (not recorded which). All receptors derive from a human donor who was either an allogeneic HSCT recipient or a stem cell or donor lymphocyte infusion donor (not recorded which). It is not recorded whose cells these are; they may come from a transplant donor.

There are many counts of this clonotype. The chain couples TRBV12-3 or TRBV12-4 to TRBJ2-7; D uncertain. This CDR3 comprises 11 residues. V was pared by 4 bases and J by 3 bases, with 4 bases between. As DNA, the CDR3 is TGTGCCAGCAGTTCCCGCTACGAGCAGTACTTC. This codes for CASSSRYEQYF.

The CDR3 DNA follows: TGTGCCAGCAGGTCCTACAGGGGCCCGAGCCCCGTCCTGACTTTC. As protein: CASRSYRGPSPVLTF. The chain has TRBV11-2 and TRBJ2-6; 7 nucleotides agree with TRBD1. The CDR3 is 15 residues long. Trimming at V came to 6 bases and at J to 12 bases, leaving 14 bases not matched to a gene. Germline CDR1 reads SGHAT; CDR2 reads FQNNGV.

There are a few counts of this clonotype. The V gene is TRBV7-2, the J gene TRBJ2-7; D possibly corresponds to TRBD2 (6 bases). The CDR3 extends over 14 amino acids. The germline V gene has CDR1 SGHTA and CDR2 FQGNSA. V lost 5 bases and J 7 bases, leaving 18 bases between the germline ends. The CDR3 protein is CASSLVVLGGEQYF. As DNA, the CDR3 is TGTGCCAGCAGCCTAGTGGTCCTGGGGGGAGAGCAGTACTTC.

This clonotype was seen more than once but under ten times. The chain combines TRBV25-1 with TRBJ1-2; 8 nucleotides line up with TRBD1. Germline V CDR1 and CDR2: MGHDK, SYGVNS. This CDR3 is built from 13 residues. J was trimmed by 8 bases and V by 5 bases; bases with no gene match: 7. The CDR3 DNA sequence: TGTGCCAGCAGTCTTCAGACAGGGGTGGGCTACACCTTC. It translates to CASSLQTGVGYTF.

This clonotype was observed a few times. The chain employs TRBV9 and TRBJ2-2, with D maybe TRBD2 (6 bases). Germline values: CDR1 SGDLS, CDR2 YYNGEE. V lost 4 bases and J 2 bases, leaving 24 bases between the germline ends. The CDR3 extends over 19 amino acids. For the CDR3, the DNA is TGTGCCAGCAGCCCCCCCCCAAGGCGCCCTAGCGAAAACACCGGGGAGCTGTTTTTT. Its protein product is CASSPPPRRPSENTGELFF.

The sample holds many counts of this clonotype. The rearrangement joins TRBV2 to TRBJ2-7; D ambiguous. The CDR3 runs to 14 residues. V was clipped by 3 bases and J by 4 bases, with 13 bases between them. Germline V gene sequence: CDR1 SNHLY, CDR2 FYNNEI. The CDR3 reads CASSDGVQPYEQYF. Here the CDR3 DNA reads TGTGCCAGCAGTGATGGCGTTCAGCCTTACGAGCAGTACTTC.

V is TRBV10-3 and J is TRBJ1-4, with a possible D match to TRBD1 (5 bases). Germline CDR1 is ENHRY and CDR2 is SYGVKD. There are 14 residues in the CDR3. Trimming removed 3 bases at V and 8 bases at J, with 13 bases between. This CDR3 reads CAISESGAGEKLFF. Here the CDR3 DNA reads TGTGCCATCAGTGAAAGCGGGGCTGGGGAAAAACTGTTTTTT.

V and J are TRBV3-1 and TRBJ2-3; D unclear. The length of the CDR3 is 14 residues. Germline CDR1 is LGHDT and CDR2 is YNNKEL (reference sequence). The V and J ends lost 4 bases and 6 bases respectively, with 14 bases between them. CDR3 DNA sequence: TGTGCCAGCAGCCCGACCCTCAAGGCGGATACGCAGTATTTT. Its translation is CASSPTLKADTQYF.

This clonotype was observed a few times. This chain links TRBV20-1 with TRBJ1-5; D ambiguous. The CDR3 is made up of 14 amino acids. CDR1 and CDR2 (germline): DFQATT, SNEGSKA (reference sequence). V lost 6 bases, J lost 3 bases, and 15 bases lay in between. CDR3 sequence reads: CSAMNRRTNQPQHF. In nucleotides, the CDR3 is TGCAGTGCGATGAACCGGAGGACCAATCAGCCCCAGCATTTT.

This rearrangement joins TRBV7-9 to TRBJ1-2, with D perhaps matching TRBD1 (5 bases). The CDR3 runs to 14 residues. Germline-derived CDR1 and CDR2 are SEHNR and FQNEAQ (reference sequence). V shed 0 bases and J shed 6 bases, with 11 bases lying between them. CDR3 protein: CASSLATVLDGYTF. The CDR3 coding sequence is TGTGCCAGCAGCTTAGCGACAGTTTTGGATGGCTACACCTTC. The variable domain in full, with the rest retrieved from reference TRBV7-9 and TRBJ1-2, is DTGVSQNPRHKITKRGQNVTFRCDPISEHNRLYWYRQTLGQGPEFLTYFQNEAQLEKSRLLSDRFSAERPKGSFSTLEIQRTEQGDSAMYLCASSLATVLDGYTFGSGTRLTVV.

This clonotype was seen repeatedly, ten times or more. DNA of the CDR3: TGTGCCAGCAGCAGGCAGCTGAACACTGAAGCTTTCTTT. Translating it yields CASSRQLNTEAFF. The J gene is TRBJ1-1, the V gene TRBV12-3 or TRBV12-4; no clear D gene. Trimming removed 6 bases at V and 0 bases at J, with 8 bases between. This CDR3 is built from 13 residues.

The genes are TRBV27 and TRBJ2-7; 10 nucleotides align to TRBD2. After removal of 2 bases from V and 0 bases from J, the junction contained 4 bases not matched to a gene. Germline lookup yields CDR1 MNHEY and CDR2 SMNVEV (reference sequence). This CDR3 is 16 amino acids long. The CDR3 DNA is TGTGCCAGCAGTTTAAGGGCTAGCGGGAGCTCCTACGAGCAGTACTTC. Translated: CASSLRASGSSYEQYF.

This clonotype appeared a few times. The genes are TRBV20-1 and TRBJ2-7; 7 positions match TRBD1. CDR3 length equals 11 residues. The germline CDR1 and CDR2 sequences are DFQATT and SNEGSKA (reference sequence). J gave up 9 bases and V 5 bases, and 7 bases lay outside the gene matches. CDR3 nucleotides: TGCAGTGCTCAGACAGGGCATGGGCAGTACTTC. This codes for CSAQTGHGQYF.

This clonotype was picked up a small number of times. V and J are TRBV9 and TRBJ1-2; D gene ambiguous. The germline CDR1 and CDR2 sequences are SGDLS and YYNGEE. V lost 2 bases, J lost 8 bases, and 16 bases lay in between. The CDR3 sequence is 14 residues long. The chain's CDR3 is CASSVPGVIDGYTF. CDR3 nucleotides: TGTGCCAGCAGCGTCCCCGGCGTCATCGACGGCTACACCTTC.

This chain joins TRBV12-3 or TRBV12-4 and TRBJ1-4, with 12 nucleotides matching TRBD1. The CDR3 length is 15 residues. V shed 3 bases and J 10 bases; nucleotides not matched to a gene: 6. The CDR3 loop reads CASSLGTGGFGKLFF. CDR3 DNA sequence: TGTGCCAGCAGTTTGGGGACAGGGGGCTTCGGAAAACTGTTTTTT.

The CDR3 region has the DNA TGTGCCAGTAGCCTACTAGCGGGCGCCCTGTACTCCTACAATGAGCAGTTCTTC. Translation: CASSLLAGALYSYNEQFF. This chain uses TRBV19 with TRBJ2-1, with 9 nucleotides matching TRBD2. With 6 bases clipped from V and 0 bases from J, the junction kept 12 bases outside the gene matches. Germline CDR1 reads LNHDA; CDR2 reads SQIVND (reference sequence). The CDR3 sequence is 18 residues long.

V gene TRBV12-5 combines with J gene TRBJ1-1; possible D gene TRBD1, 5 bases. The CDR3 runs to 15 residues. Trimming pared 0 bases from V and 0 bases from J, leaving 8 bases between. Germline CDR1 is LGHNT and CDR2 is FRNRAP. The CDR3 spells CASGLVPGLNTEAFF. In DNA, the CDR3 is TGTGCTAGTGGTTTGGTCCCAGGGCTGAACACTGAAGCTTTCTTT.

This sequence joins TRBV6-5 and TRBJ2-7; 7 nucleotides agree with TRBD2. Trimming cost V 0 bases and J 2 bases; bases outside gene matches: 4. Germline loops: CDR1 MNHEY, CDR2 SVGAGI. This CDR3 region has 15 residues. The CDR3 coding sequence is TGTGCCAGCAGTTACTCGAATGGACTAGCCTACGAGCAGTACTTC. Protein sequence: CASSYSNGLAYEQYF.

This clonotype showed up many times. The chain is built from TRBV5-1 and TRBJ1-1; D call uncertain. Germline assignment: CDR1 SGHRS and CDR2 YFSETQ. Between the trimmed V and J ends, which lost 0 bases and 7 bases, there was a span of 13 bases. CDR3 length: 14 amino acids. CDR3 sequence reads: CASSLDTRYGEAFF. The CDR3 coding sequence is TGCGCCAGCAGCTTGGACACCCGTTATGGTGAAGCTTTCTTT.